The source of this TCR beta chain is a study of persistence of HIV-infected CD4 T cells. The CDR3 extends over 15 amino acids. Trimming pared 7 bases from V and 0 bases from J, leaving 12 bases between. Germline CDR1 is SNHLY and CDR2 is FYNNEI. Overall study findings and caveats: CMV- and Gag-responding cells had lower TCRbeta richness than CD3/CD28-responding cells. Proviral oligoclonality tracked with TCR oligoclonality within the same sorted cells.

Sequencing used immunoSEQ version 4 in survey mode. Data came from immunoSEQ multiplex PCR; TCRdb stores just in-frame clones and leaves some out. The table includes about 36,000 clones, 85% to 90% detected once. With regard to this clone: Its target is not known.

The stimulus was an HIV-1 Gag 15-mer peptide pool, roughly 1 ug/peptide/mL. Sorted nonresponding memory CD4+ T cells were CD40L-negative, CD69-negative, CD45RO-high. This TCR came from an adult with HIV. The donor label of this sample is uncertain. The chain uses TRBV2 and TRBJ1-4; D not certain. The sequences come from cultured CD4+ T cells from PBMCs, collected from a patient who received antiretroviral therapy. CDR3: CASTKKGSTNEKLFF. The DNA for the CDR3 is TGTGCCAGCACTAAGAAGGGATCAACTAATGAAAAACTGTTTTTT.